A selection of T cell receptor beta chains follows, all from one sample in a study of blood T cell repertoires in COVID-19. Sequenced by immunoSEQ multiplex PCR; TCRdb stores in-frame clones only, minus some. The sample lists about 96,000 clones; around 80% were seen once. Sequenced sample: peripheral blood. The source of these receptors is a middle-aged man who had recovered from COVID-19. Both conserved end residues are part of each CDR3. The order of the fields is V gene, clone size, J gene, D gene, CDR3 DNA, CDR3 protein. D genes are given only for firm matches. Where a row states a size, it is once, few, many or the class of an expanded clone; other rows omit it.

TRBV27	.	TRBJ1-2	.	TGTGCCAGCAGCTTCGAAGGGGCGTCTGGCTACACCTTC	CASSFEGASGYTF
TRBV7-2	.	TRBJ2-2	TRBD1	TGTGCCAGCAGCTCGGACAGGGTATGGACCGGGGAGCTGTTTTTT	CASSSDRVWTGELFF
TRBV7-9	once	TRBJ1-1	TRBD1	TGTGCCAGCTCGTCGGGACAGGGTGTAAGAGCTTTCTTT	CASSSGQGVRAFF
TRBV5-4	.	TRBJ1-2	TRBD1	TGTGCCAGCAGCATCCCGGGACAGGCATTAAGCTATGGCTACACCTTC	CASSIPGQALSYGYTF
TRBV2	.	TRBJ2-7	.	TGTGCCAGTACAAGACGGGGGGCGCGGGACGAGCAGTACTTC	CASTRRGARDEQYF
TRBV11-2	.	TRBJ2-7	.	TGTGCCAGCAGCTTAGTAGTCCCTACGCACGAGCAGTACTTC	CASSLVVPTHEQYF
TRBV2	.	TRBJ1-6	TRBD1	TGTGCCAGCAGTGAAACAGGGGGAGATTCACCCCTCCACTTT	CASSETGGDSPLHF
TRBV5-1	.	TRBJ1-1	.	TGCGCCAGCTCCGTCCGGGGGATTGGCACTGAAGCTTTCTTT	CASSVRGIGTEAFF
TRBV19	.	TRBJ2-7	.	TGTGCCAGTAGTATAGGGCTAGCCTACGAGCAGTACTTC	CASSIGLAYEQYF
TRBV7-6	.	TRBJ2-5	.	TGTGCCAGCAGCTTAGCCAGGGCAGAGCAAGAGACCCAGTACTTC	CASSLARAEQETQYF
TRBV7-4	.	TRBJ2-7	TRBD2	TGTGCCAGCAGCTTAGTAGGAGGGACTAGCTCCTACGAGCAGTACTTC	CASSLVGGTSSYEQYF
TRBV10-3	.	TRBJ1-3	TRBD1	TGTGCCACACAGGGGGCTGGAAACACCATATATTTT	CATQGAGNTIYF
TRBV5-1	.	TRBJ1-5	TRBD1	TGCGCCAGCAGCTTAGAGGGGACAGGGGTCCAGCCCCAGCATTTT	CASSLEGTGVQPQHF
TRBV2	.	TRBJ1-1	.	TGTGCCAGCAGTTGGACACGTATGAACACTGAAGCTTTCTTT	CASSWTRMNTEAFF
TRBV5-5	large	TRBJ2-5	TRBD2	TGTGCCAGCAGCCCTATAGCGGGAGTGGCGGAGACCCAGTACTTC	CASSPIAGVAETQYF
TRBV11-2	.	TRBJ2-4	.	TGTGCCAGCAGCTTCGGGGGTAAAAACATTCAGTACTTC	CASSFGGKNIQYF
TRBV7-9	.	TRBJ2-7	TRBD1	TGTGCCAGCAGCTTTGGGACAGGGGGTTACTACGAGCAGTACTTC	CASSFGTGGYYEQYF
TRBV30	.	TRBJ1-2	.	TGTGCCTGGACTCCCCTCCGCTCGGGGTTCTATGGCTACACCTTC	CAWTPLRSGFYGYTF
TRBV16	.	TRBJ2-3	.	TGTGCCAGCAGCCAATCTGAGGATACGCAGTATTTT	CASSQSEDTQYF
TRBV12-3/TRBV12-4	.	TRBJ2-3	.	TGTGCCAGCAGTTTACGCAGGACAGATACGCAGTATTTT	CASSLRRTDTQYF
TRBV3-1/TRBV3-2	.	TRBJ1-1	TRBD1	TGTGCCAGCAGCCCCCAGACAGGGGGTGAAGCTTTCTTT	CASSPQTGGEAFF
TRBV21-1	.	TRBJ2-3	.	TGTGCCAGCAGCCACAGGGTGAGGACAGATACGCAGTATTTT	CASSHRVRTDTQYF
TRBV10-3	.	TRBJ1-1	.	TGTGCCATCAGTGAGTCCAACTTTGAAGCTTTCTTT	CAISESNFEAFF
TRBV6-5	.	TRBJ1-6	.	TGTGCCAGCAGTTACTCCATGGCAGATAGGGGATCACCCCTCCACTTT	CASSYSMADRGSPLHF
TRBV27	.	TRBJ2-7	.	TGTGCCAGCAGTTCTGGAGGGGCCGAGCAGTACTTC	CASSSGGAEQYF
TRBV7-8	.	TRBJ2-7	TRBD2	TGTGCCAGCAGCCCCGGACTAGCGGCCTCCTACGAGCAGTACTTC	CASSPGLAASYEQYF
TRBV28	.	TRBJ2-1	TRBD1	TGTGCCAGCAGCCGGCCGGGGACAGGGCACAATGAGCAGTTCTTC	CASSRPGTGHNEQFF
TRBV5-4	.	TRBJ1-6	.	TGTGCCAGCAGCCGCTCAAACGACAGGAATAATTCACCCCTCCACTTT	CASSRSNDRNNSPLHF
TRBV9	.	TRBJ1-4	TRBD1	TGTGCCAGCAGCGCCCGACAGGGGCTTAATGAAAAACTGTTTTTT	CASSARQGLNEKLFF
TRBV27	.	TRBJ2-1	TRBD2	TGTGCCAGCAGTTTATCTCTAGCGGGAGGTGAGCAGTTCTTC	CASSLSLAGGEQFF
TRBV30	.	TRBJ1-2	TRBD1	TGTGCCTGGAGTCGGGACAGCTATAACTATGGCTACACCTTC	CAWSRDSYNYGYTF
TRBV28	.	TRBJ2-2	.	TGTGCCAGCTTTCGTGGCGGGACAGATACCGGGGAGCTGTTTTTT	CASFRGGTDTGELFF
TRBV10-3	.	TRBJ1-5	.	TGTGCCATCAGTAACAGGGAGGGTGCGCCCCAGCATTTT	CAISNREGAPQHF